This entry lists 15 T cell receptor beta chains sequenced from one sample in a study of T cells expressing NK-cell markers (dated by TCRdb to about 2020). Libraries were prepared through 5' RACE. Data came from an Illumina HiSeq 2000. The reads were reprocessed in TCRdb, with one entry per CDR3 protein sequence and no accompanying DNA. This sample's records show about 460,000 distinct CDR3 sequences. 1.4% of the sample belongs to the ten largest clones. Sample: blood T cells: a sorted CD56 or NKG2C T cell subset, CD4+ or CD8+ T cells, or bulk PBMC T cells (not recorded which). Receptor source: a woman in her fifties or sixties in good health. Donor details come from another sample of the same person, matched by shared clones.

V and J are TRBV20-1 and TRBJ1-4. In germline, CDR1 is DFQATT, CDR2 SNEGSKA (reference sequence). This CDR3 has 15 residues. The chain's CDR3 is CSARDRVHQNEKLFF.

The V call is TRBV2, the J call TRBJ2-3; the D call of TRBD2 rests on TCRdb alone, since no DNA is present to check it. Germline V gives CDR1 SNHLY, CDR2 FYNNEI. There are 13 residues in the CDR3. The CDR3 reads CARSGSGTDTQYF.

The V gene is TRBV7-2, the J gene TRBJ2-1. The CDR3 totals 13 residues. In germline, CDR1 is SGHTA, CDR2 FQGNSA. The CDR3 sequence is CASSFRGRPKQFF.

The chain carries TRBV3-1 and TRBJ2-3. Germline CDR1 LGHDT, CDR2 YNNKEL (reference sequence). This CDR3 has 15 residues. This CDR3 reads CASSQEVTMTDTQYF.

The rearrangement uses TRBV11-2 and TRBJ2-1; the TRBD1 assignment by TCRdb is unverifiable without DNA. Germline loops: CDR1 SGHAT, CDR2 FQNNGV. The CDR3 is 16 amino acids. CDR3 protein: CASSLEGTGGYNEQFF. Based on the CDR3 plus reference TRBV11-2 and TRBJ2-1, the full variable domain is EAGVAQSPRYKIIEKRQSVAFWCNPISGHATLYWYQQILGQGPKLLIQFQNNGVVDDSQLPKDRFSAERLKGVDSTLKIQPAKLEDSAVYLCASSLEGTGGYNEQFFGPGTRLTVL.

The CDR3 protein is CSASPTDEAFF. The chain combines TRBV20-1 with TRBJ1-1. This CDR3 has 11 amino acids. CDR1 and CDR2 from the germline V gene are DFQATT and SNEGSKA (reference sequence).

V usage is TRBV12-3 or TRBV12-4 and J usage is TRBJ1-2. This CDR3 is built from 14 residues. The CDR3 reads CASSPDTGGNGYTF.

CDR3: CASSQDSGLASYQFF. V and J are TRBV3-1 and TRBJ2-1; TCRdb outputs TRBD2, but without DNA this stays unchecked. The CDR3 sequence is 15 residues long. Germline V gene sequence: CDR1 LGHDT, CDR2 YNNKEL (reference sequence).

The V and J genes are TRBV2 and TRBJ1-6. This CDR3 is built from 13 residues. Germline V gene data show CDR1 as SNHLY and CDR2 as FYNNEI. This CDR3 is CASSEDESLTLHF.

This chain links TRBV7-8 with TRBJ2-2; TCRdb designates TRBD1, a call that cannot be tested without DNA. Germline V gene data show CDR1 as SGHVS and CDR2 as FQNEAQ. CDR3 size: 14 residues. This chain's CDR3 is CASSSAGVTGELFF.

CDR3 in amino acids: CASSQDPTSLGLAGEQFF. This chain joins TRBV4-1 and TRBJ2-1; TCRdb's D call of TRBD2 is untestable without DNA. The CDR3 consists of 18 residues. Germline CDR1 is MGHRA and CDR2 is YSYEKL.

The chain combines TRBV18 with TRBJ1-2. This CDR3 contains 14 residues. CDR1 and CDR2 (germline): KGHSH, LQKENI. CDR3 protein: CASSPPGSSYGYTF.

J is TRBJ1-1 and V is TRBV29-1; there is no DNA to check the TCRdb D call of TRBD1. The CDR3 is 16 amino acids. CDR1 SQVTM and CDR2 ANQGSEA come from the germline V gene. The CDR3 here is CSVRPTWGASNTEAFF.

The chain recombines TRBV2 with TRBJ2-7; lacking DNA, the TRBD2 call made by TCRdb goes unchecked. The CDR3 runs 15 residues. Per the germline V gene, CDR1 is SNHLY and CDR2 is FYNNEI. CDR3 region: CASSEGLARDYEQYF. The full variable domain, in which reference TRBV2 and TRBJ2-7 provide the parts outside the CDR3, is EPEVTQTPSHQVTQMGQEVILRCVPISNHLYFYWYRQILGQKVEFLVSFYNNEISEKSEIFDDQFSVERPDGSNFTLKIRSTKLEDSAMYFCASSEGLARDYEQYFGPGTRLTVT.

The chain carries TRBV12-3 or TRBV12-4 and TRBJ2-1; there is no DNA to check the TCRdb D call of TRBD2. The CDR3 spans 16 residues. This CDR3 reads CASSSRGGLADNEQFF.